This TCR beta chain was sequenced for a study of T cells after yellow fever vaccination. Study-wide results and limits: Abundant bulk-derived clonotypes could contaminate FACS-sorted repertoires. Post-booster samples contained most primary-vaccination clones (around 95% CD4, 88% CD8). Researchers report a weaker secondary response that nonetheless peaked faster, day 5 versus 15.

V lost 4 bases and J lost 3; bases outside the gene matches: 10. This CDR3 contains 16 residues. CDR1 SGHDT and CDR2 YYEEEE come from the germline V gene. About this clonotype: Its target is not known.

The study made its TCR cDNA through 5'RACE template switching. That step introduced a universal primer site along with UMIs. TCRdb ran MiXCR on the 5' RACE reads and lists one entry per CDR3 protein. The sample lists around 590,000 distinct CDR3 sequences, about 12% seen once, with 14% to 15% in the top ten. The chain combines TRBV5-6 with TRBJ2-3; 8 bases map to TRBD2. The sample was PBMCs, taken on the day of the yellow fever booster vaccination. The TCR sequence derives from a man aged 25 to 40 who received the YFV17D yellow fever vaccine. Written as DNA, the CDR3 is TGTGCCAGCAGCGTCCGGACTAGCTCGTTGACAGATACGCAGTATTTT. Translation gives CASSVRTSSLTDTQYF.